This T cell receptor beta chain is drawn from a study of vaccination effects on CD4 cells after COVID-19. Study-wide findings and caveats: Clones that were induced by infection or by vaccine showed marked contraction late after vaccination.

Sequencing was performed with immunoSEQ multiplex PCR; in TCRdb, only in-frame clones are kept and a portion is missing. The sample contains 30,000 to 45,000 clones, roughly four fifths of which appear only once. Before sequencing, viral peptide pools were used by the ViraFEST assay to expand antigen-specific CD4+ T cells. With more than 9 days of culture completed, CD4+ T cells were isolated. Either the mRNA-1273 or the BNT162b2 vaccine was given to participants as two doses. After two million PBMC were placed in each well, they were cultured with roughly 11 IU/ml IL-2 and about 10 ug/ml peptides. Cultures had half their medium replaced with IL-2 medium on days 3 and 7. This clone has a single count. Its antigen is still unknown. The CDR3 has 12 amino acids. Germline V gene data show CDR1 as SGHKS and CDR2 as YYEKEE (reference sequence). V was clipped by 4 bases and J by 11 bases; unmatched bases: 3.

Specimen: CD4+ T cells from PBMCs cultured with HCoV-NL63 spike peptides, collected after COVID-19 vaccination. V usage is TRBV5-5 and J usage is TRBJ1-4; 9 bases map to TRBD1. The origin of this receptor is a human donor who received a COVID-19 vaccine. Some clones in this sample may be carry-over from other donors' samples. The DNA of the CDR3 is TGTGCCAGCAGCGCGACAGGGGGGAAACTGTTTTTT. Its protein is CASSATGGKLFF.